Listed below are T cell receptor beta chains from one sample, sequenced in a study of CD8 T cells in ankylosing spondylitis. TCRdb reanalysed the 5' RACE reads using MiXCR and keeps one entry per CDR3 protein. This table has roughly 240,000 distinct CDR3 sequences, over 7% appearing once. The specimen was blood, either unsorted or a sorted T cell fraction (not recorded which). These receptor sequences come from a female donor with ankylosing spondylitis or in good health (not recorded which). Each CDR3 is given with its conserved first and last residue. D genes are given only for firm matches. Clone size appears in some rows only: once, few, many, or a class for an expanded clone.

D	size	V	J	CDR3	DNA
TRBD1	few	TRBV7-9	TRBJ2-1	CASTDRGQNEQFF	TGTGCCAGCACAGACAGGGGGCAGAATGAGCAGTTCTTC
NA	many	TRBV29-1	TRBJ2-5	CSVEERPLRETQYF	TGCAGCGTTGAAGAACGACCCCTGCGCGAGACCCAGTACTTC
NA	many	TRBV12-3/TRBV12-4	TRBJ2-7	CASTNRRAYEQYF	TGTGCCAGCACCAACCGGAGGGCCTACGAGCAGTACTTC
NA	many	TRBV20-1	TRBJ2-3	CSASGDTDTQYF	TGCAGTGCTAGTGGCGACACAGATACGCAGTATTTT
TRBD1	many	TRBV12-3/TRBV12-4	TRBJ2-3	CASSFWDRGTDTQYF	TGTGCCAGCAGTTTTTGGGACAGGGGCACAGATACGCAGTATTTT
TRBD1	many	TRBV7-2	TRBJ1-2	CASSLARDRAIYGYTF	TGTGCCAGCAGCTTAGCCAGGGACAGGGCGATCTATGGCTACACCTTC
NA	few	TRBV25-1	TRBJ1-4	CASSDRASLNEKLFF	TGTGCCAGCAGTGATAGGGCTAGCCTTAATGAAAAACTGTTTTTT
NA	many	TRBV6-2/TRBV6-3	TRBJ1-2	CASSYEYGYTF	TGTGCCAGCAGTTACGAATATGGCTACACCTTC
NA	few	TRBV7-9	TRBJ1-1	CASSFSGGSIMNTEAFF	TGTGCCAGCAGCTTCTCAGGAGGGTCGATTATGAACACTGAAGCTTTCTTT
NA	many	TRBV24-1	TRBJ2-2	CATSDLLAGELFF	TGTGCCACCAGTGATTTGCTAGCCGGGGAGCTGTTTTTT
TRBD2	many	TRBV5-4	TRBJ2-1	CASSRGGAGGEQFF	TGTGCCAGCAGCCGCGGGGGGGCGGGAGGCGAGCAGTTCTTC
NA	many	TRBV6-1	TRBJ2-2	CASSEARGGELFF	TGTGCCAGCAGTGAAGCGCGTGGCGGGGAGCTGTTTTTT
NA	many	TRBV3-1	TRBJ2-1	CASSHNLDSYNEQFF	TGTGCCAGCAGCCACAACCTAGACTCCTACAATGAGCAGTTCTTC
NA	many	TRBV7-2	TRBJ1-5	CASSLRQGTGQPQHF	TGTGCCAGCAGCTTAAGGCAGGGGACGGGTCAGCCCCAGCATTTT
NA	few	TRBV6-2/TRBV6-3	TRBJ1-2	CASSYRTDYGYTF	TGTGCCAGCAGTTACCGTACAGACTATGGCTACACCTTC
TRBD2	NA	TRBV4-3	TRBJ2-1	CASSQDRSRSGSGNEQFF	TGCGCCAGCAGCCAAGATAGGTCCCGTAGCGGGAGCGGCAATGAGCAGTTCTTC
NA	many	TRBV20-1	TRBJ1-6	CSANRLSNSPLHF	TGCAGTGCTAACAGACTGAGTAATTCACCCCTCCACTTT
NA	NA	TRBV20-1	TRBJ2-7	CSASLPQVARNEQYF	TGCAGTGCTAGCCTCCCACAGGTGGCCAGAAACGAGCAGTACTTC
NA	many	TRBV29-1	TRBJ1-2	CSVLRDRRNYGYTF	TGCAGCGTTCTACGGGATCGACGGAACTATGGCTACACCTTC
NA	many	TRBV12-3/TRBV12-4	TRBJ2-1	CASSSGHDQFF	TGTGCCAGCAGTTCGGGACATGACCAGTTCTTC